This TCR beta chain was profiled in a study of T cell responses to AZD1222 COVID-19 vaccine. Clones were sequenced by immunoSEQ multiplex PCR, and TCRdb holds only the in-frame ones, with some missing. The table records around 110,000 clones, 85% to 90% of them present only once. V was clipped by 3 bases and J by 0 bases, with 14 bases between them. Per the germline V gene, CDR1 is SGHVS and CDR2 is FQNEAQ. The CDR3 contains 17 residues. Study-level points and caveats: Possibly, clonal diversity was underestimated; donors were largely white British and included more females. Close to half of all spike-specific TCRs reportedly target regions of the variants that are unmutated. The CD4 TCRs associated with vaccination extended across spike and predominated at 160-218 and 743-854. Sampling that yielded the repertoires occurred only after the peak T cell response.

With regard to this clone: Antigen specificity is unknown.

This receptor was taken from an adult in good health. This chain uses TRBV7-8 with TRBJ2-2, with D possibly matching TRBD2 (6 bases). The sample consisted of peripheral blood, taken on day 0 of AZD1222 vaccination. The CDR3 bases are TGTGCCAGCAGCTTGCCCCACGGAGGGACGAACACCGGGGAGCTGTTTTTT. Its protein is CASSLPHGGTNTGELFF.